This T cell receptor beta chain was profiled in a study of blood T cell repertoires in COVID-19 (dated by TCRdb to between 2020 and 2021). Concerning the study at large: Samples from collaborators originated in the United States, Italy and Spain and spanned both the acute and convalescent phases of COVID-19. The material from the prospective study consisted of cDNA or gDNA derived from T cells, B-cell-depleted T cells, or PBMCs. The dataset comprised deeply sampled blood TCRbeta repertoires from subjects exposed to, actively infected with, or recovered from COVID-19. A freely available public database, intended as a resource for researchers studying the immune response to SARS-CoV-2, is where the repertoires were released. The samples were drawn from two sources: the first 160 participants of the ongoing ImmuneRACE study, and approximately 1,300 subjects contributed by 6 global collaborators. Sample metadata almost always included a de-identified subject ID, COVID-19 status, age in years and sex. Where HLA class I and class II types were available, the types were taken from metadata supplied by the sample provider, not from assay-based typing.

Notes on this clone: It has no known antigen specificity. The record has no base qualities; no much larger clone is one base away.

The collaborating institutions used their own protocols to collect whole blood in K2EDTA tubes. For TCRbeta analysis, collaborator samples were shipped as frozen whole blood, as isolated PBMCs, or as DNA extracted from either sample type. TCRbeta CDR3 regions were amplified from genomic DNA using the immunoSEQ Assay, a bias-controlled multiplex PCR. In the paper's pipeline: The number of nucleated cells in each sample was estimated by amplification of reference gene primers within the assay. To quantify the absolute abundance of each unique TCRbeta CDR3 rearrangement, sequence reads were collapsed and filtered. For each sample, productive Simpson clonality was calculated as the square root of Simpson's diversity index over productive rearrangements. TCRdb limited this immuneACCESS table to in-frame rearrangements with V and J called. A share of clones is missing; checked studies link under half to unresolved V genes, and the rest is unexplained. V, J and clone size derive from that table, while D and trimming were established from the DNA sequence. This sample holds around 53,000 clones; 60% to 85% were observed only once. Jointly, the top ten make up around 21% of the sample.

What the authors observed across the whole study: Clinical and demographic metadata were provided uncurated, with the amount varying by source and participant.

V and J are trimmed by 7 bases and 5 bases, and the gene matches miss 3 bases of the junction. Including the terminal cysteine and phenylalanine, the CDR3 comprises 13 residues. Left in the record is the CDR3 DNA by itself, 39 bases read in frame from the first base. The germline V gene (reference sequence) provides CDR1 MNHEY and CDR2 SMNVEV. The TCR originated in a man aged 50 to 59 with active or convalescent COVID-19. Sequencing was carried out using peripheral blood. The chain links TRBV27 with TRBJ2-2; TRBD1 aligns with 8 central bases. The CDR3 here reads CASNRQGTGELFF. The sequenced DNA: TGTGCCAGCAACAGACAGGGGACCGGGGAGCTGTTTTTT.